A single sample is the source of the 9 T cell receptor beta chains below, sequenced in a study of post-analysis software for immune sequencing data. Built from TCR beta cDNA, the libraries had unique molecular identifiers in them. TCRdb redid the calling of the PCR reads with MiXCR, one entry per CDR3 protein. The sample contains hundreds of thousands of distinct CDR3 sequences, roughly 30% of which appear only once. Antigens for these TCRs are unknown. Whole-study results and caveats: Four or five TRBV segments were more frequent in patients than controls; TRBV5-6, TRBV5-1 and TRBV20-1 belonged to this group.

Sequenced input: blood. The origin of the receptors is a girl aged 5 to 17 with multiple sclerosis.

For this clonotype: A junction end diverges from the germline sequence, so it may reflect a read error. This sequence joins TRBV2 and TRBJ2-3; no clear D gene. The CDR3 contains 13 residues. The germline V gene encodes CDR1 SNHLY and CDR2 FYNNEI. The CDR3 coding sequence is TGTGTCAGCAGTGAAAACGGCGGAGATACGCAGTATTTT. This encodes CVSSENGGDTQYF.

V and J are TRBV7-8 and TRBJ1-4; D call uncertain. The germline gives CDR1 SGHVS, CDR2 FQNEAQ. There are 15 residues in the CDR3. V was cut by 2 bases and J by 0 bases, with 7 bases left in between. CDR3 nucleotide sequence: TGTGCCAGCAGCTTATACTCTGCAACTAATGAAAAACTGTTTTTT. It encodes CASSLYSATNEKLFF. The whole variable domain, filled in from reference TRBV7-8 and TRBJ1-4, reads GAGVSQSPRYKVAKRGQDVALRCDPISGHVSLFWYQQALGQGPEFLTYFQNEAQLDKSGLPSDRFFAERPEGSVSTLKIQRTQQEDSAVYLCASSLYSATNEKLFFGSGTQLSVL.

The chain combines TRBV12-3 or TRBV12-4 with TRBJ2-3; D not certain. CDR3 length: 14 amino acids. V was shortened by 3 bases and J by 2 bases, with 9 bases between the two germline ends. Here the CDR3 DNA reads TGTGCCAGCAGTTTGGGCGTTGACACAGATACGCAGTATTTT. Its protein is CASSLGVDTDTQYF.

The rearrangement joins TRBV20-1 to TRBJ2-1, with 11 bases identical to TRBD2. CDR1 and CDR2 (germline): DFQATT, SNEGSKA (reference sequence). After removal of 3 bases from V and 5 bases from J, the junction contained 6 bases not matched to a gene. The CDR3 runs to 15 residues. The CDR3 here is CSARVAGGNNNEQFF. As DNA, the CDR3 is TGCAGTGCTAGGGTAGCGGGGGGGAACAACAATGAGCAGTTCTTC.

This clonotype appeared a few times. This chain uses TRBV7-2 with TRBJ1-2, with 7 bases fitting TRBD1. The CDR3 loop spans 15 amino acids. After removal of 5 bases from V and 5 bases from J, the junction contained 11 bases not matched to a gene. CDR1 and CDR2 from the germline V gene are SGHTA and FQGNSA. CDR3 sequence: CASSIPGQRIYGYTF. DNA of the CDR3: TGTGCCAGCAGCATACCGGGACAGCGAATTTATGGCTACACCTTC.

This chain uses TRBV20-1 with TRBJ2-3; 12 bases are shared with TRBD2. CDR3 length equals 14 residues. V lost 5 bases and J lost 4; bases outside the gene matches: 4. CDR1 and CDR2 (germline): DFQATT, SNEGSKA (reference sequence). The CDR3 protein is CSAQTSGSPDTQYF. The DNA for the CDR3 is TGCAGTGCTCAGACTAGCGGGAGTCCAGATACGCAGTATTTT.

The J gene is TRBJ1-1, the V gene TRBV6-2 or TRBV6-3; TRBD1 aligns across 7 bases. Germline loops: CDR1 MNHEY, CDR2 SVGEGT. There are 14 residues in the CDR3. With V trimmed by 6 bases and J by 6 bases, 10 bases remained unmatched. CDR3 in amino acids: CASSLQTGLAEAFF. For the CDR3, the DNA is TGTGCCAGCAGCTTACAGACAGGGTTGGCTGAAGCTTTCTTT.

The CDR3 coding sequence is TGTGCCAGCAGTTACGGGGTTAATGGCTACACCTTC. Translated, it gives CASSYGVNGYTF. The chain carries TRBV6-2 or TRBV6-3 and TRBJ1-2; no firm D call. In germline, CDR1 is MNHEY, CDR2 SVGEGT. The CDR3 runs to 12 residues. V was clipped by 2 bases and J by 6 bases, with 7 bases between them.

The chain couples TRBV29-1 to TRBJ2-5; D gene uncertain. Germline V gives CDR1 SQVTM, CDR2 ANQGSEA. This CDR3 contains 14 residues. Trimming shortened V by 4 bases and J by 11 bases, and 23 bases separated the two germline ends. The CDR3 nucleotides read TGCAGCGTTGTGGGCTTGTGCAGGCCGGACGAACAGTACTTC. This gives the protein CSVVGLCRPDEQYF.